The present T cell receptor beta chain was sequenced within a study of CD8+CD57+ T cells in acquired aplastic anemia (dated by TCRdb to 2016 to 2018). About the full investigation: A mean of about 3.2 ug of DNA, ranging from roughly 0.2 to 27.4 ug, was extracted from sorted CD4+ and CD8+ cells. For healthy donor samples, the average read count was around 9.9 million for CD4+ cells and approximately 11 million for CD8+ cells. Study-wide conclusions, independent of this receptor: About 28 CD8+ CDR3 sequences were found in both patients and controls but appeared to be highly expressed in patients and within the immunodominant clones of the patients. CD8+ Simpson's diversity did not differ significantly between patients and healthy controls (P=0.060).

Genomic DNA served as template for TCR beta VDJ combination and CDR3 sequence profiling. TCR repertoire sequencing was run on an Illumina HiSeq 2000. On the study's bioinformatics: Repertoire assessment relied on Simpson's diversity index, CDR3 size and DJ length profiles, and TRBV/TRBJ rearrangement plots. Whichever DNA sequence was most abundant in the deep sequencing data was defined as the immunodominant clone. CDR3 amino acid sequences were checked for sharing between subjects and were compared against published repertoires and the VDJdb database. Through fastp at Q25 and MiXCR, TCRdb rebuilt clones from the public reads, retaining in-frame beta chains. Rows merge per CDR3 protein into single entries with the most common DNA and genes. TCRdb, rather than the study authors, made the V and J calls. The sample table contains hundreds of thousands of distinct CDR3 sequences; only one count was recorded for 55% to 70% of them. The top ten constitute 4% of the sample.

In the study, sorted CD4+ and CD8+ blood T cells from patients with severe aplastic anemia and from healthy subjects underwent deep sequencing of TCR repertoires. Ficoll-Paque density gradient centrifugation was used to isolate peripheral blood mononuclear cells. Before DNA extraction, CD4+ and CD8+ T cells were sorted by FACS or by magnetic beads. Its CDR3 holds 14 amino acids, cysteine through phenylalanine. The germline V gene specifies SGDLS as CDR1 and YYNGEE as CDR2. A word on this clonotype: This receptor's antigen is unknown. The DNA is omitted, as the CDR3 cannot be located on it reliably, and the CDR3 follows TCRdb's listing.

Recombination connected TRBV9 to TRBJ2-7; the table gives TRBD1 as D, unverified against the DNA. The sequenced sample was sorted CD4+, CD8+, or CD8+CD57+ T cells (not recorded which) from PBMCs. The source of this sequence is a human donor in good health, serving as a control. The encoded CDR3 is CASSDREFGPGTHF.